This TCR beta chain appears in the sequencing data of a study of blood T cell repertoires in COVID-19. At the level of the study: COVID-19 samples, acute and convalescent, were from the United States, Italy and Spain. Sources were T cells, B-cell-depleted T cells, or PBMCs; the material itself was cDNA or gDNA.

Method: immunoSEQ multiplex PCR; TCRdb's copy keeps in-frame clones and lacks some. The sample consists of 120,000 to 150,000 clones, roughly 87% of them appearing once. Per the germline V gene, CDR1 is SNHLY and CDR2 is FYNNEI. V lost 6 bases and J lost 0, with 11 bases in between. The CDR3 is made up of 14 amino acids. The sequence was collected from a woman aged 45-59 years with acute or convalescent COVID-19. The sequenced material came from peripheral blood. The rearrangement links TRBV2 to TRBJ1-1; D remains unclear. The CDR3 DNA reads as TGTGCCAGCAGACTAGCCTTCATGAACACTGAAGCTTTCTTT. Translated, it gives CASRLAFMNTEAFF. Drawing the rest from reference TRBV2 and TRBJ1-1, the complete variable domain is EPEVTQTPSHQVTQMGQEVILRCVPISNHLYFYWYRQILGQKVEFLVSFYNNEISEKSEIFDDQFSVERPDGSNFTLKIRSTKLEDSAMYFCASRLAFMNTEAFFGQGTRLTVV.